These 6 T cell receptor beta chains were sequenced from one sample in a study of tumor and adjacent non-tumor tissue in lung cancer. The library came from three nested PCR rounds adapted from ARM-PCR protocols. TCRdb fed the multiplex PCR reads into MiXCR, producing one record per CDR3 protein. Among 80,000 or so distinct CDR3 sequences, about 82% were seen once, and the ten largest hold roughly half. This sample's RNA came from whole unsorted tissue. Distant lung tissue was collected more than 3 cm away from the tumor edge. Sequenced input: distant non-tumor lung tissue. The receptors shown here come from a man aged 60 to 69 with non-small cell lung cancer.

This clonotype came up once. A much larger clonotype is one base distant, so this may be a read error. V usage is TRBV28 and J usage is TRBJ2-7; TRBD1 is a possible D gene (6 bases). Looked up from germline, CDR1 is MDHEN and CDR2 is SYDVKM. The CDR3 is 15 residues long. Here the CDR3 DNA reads TGTACCAGCAGTTATTTGTCAATGGGGGCGTACGAGCAGTACTTC. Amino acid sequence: CTSSYLSMGAYEQYF.

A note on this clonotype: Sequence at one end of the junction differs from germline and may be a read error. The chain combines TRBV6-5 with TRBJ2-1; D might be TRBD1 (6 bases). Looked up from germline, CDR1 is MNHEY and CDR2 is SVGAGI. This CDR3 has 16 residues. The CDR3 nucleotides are TGTGCCAGCAATTACTCGGAACAGGGAATCTACAATGAGCAGTTCTTC. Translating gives CASNYSEQGIYNEQFF.

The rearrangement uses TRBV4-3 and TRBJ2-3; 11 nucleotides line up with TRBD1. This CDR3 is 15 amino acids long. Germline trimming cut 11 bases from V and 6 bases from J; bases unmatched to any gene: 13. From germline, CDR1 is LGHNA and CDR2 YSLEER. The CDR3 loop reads CADSLGTGGLDTQYF. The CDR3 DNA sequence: TGCGCCGACAGTCTCGGGACAGGGGGGTTGGATACGCAGTATTTT.

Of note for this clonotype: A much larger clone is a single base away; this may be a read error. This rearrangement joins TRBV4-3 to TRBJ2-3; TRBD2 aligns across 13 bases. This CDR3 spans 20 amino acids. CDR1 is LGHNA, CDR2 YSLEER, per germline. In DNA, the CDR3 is TGCGTCGGCAGCCAAGATCTGGCGACTAGCGGGAGGACTAGCACAGATACGCAGTATTTT. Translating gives CVGSQDLATSGRTSTDTQYF.

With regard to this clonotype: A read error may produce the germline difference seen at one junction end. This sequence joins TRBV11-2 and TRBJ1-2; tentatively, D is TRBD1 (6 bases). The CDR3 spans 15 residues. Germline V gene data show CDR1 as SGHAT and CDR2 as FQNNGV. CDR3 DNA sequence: TGTTCCAGCAGCCGACCGGGTCAGGGGATCTATGGATACACCTTC. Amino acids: CSSSRPGQGIYGYTF.

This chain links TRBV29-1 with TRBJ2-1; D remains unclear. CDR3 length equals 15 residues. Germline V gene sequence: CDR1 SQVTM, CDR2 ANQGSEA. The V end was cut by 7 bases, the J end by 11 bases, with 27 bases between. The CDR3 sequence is CSATGYRTPSIQQFF. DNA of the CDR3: TGCAGCGCTACGGGCTATCGAACACCGAGTATACAGCAGTTCTTC.